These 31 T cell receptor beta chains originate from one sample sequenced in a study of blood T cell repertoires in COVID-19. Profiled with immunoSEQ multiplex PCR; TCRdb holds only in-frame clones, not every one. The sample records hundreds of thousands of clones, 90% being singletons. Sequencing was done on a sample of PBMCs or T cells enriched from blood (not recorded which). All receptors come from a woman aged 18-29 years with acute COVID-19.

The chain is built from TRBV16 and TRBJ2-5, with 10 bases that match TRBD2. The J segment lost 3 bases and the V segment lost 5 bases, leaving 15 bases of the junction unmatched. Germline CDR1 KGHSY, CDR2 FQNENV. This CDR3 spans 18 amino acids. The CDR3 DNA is TGTGCCAGCAGCACAATTCAGTCGACTAGCGGGTACGAAGAGACCCAGTACTTC. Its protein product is CASSTIQSTSGYEETQYF.

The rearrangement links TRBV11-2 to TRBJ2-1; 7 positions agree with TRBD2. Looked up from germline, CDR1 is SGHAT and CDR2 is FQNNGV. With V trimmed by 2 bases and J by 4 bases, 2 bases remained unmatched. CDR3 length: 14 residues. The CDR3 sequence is CASSLSGEYNEQFF. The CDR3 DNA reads TGTGCCAGCAGCTTAAGCGGGGAATACAATGAGCAGTTCTTC.

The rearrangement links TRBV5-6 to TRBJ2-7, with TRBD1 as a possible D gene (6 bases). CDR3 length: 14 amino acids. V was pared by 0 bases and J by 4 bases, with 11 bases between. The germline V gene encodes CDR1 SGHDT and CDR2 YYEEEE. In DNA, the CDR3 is TGTGCCAGCAGCTTGGCCCAGGGACAATACGAGCAGTACTTC. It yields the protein CASSLAQGQYEQYF.

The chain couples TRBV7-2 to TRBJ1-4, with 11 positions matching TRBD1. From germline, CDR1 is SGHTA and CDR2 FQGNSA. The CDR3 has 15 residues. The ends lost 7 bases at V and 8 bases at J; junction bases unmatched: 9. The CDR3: CASTLSGTGGEKLFF. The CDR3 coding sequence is TGTGCCAGCACCCTTTCCGGGACAGGGGGAGAAAAACTGTTTTTT.

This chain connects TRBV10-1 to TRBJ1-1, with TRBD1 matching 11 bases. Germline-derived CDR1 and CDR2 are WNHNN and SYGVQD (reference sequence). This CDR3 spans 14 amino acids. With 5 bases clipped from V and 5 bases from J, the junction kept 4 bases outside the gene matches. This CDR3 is CASSYGQGATEAFF. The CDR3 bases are TGCGCCAGCAGTTATGGACAGGGGGCAACTGAAGCTTTCTTT.

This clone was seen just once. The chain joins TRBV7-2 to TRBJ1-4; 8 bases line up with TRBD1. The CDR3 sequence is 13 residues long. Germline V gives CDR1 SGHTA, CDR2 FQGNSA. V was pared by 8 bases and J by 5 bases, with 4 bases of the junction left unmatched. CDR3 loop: CASQGQANEKLFF. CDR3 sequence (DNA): TGTGCCAGCCAGGGACAGGCGAATGAAAAACTGTTTTTT.

This CDR3 reads CASSVEGEGGPRDTQYF. The CDR3 coding sequence is TGTGCCAGCAGCGTAGAGGGGGAGGGAGGGCCGAGAGATACGCAGTATTTT. The chain carries TRBV7-2 and TRBJ2-3, with a weak D call TRBD2 (7 bases). The V gene lost 5 bases and the J gene lost 5 bases, with 23 bases spanning the gap. Germline CDR1 and CDR2: SGHTA and FQGNSA. The CDR3 is 17 residues long. Full variable domain (outside the CDR3, taken from reference TRBV7-2 and TRBJ2-3): GAGVSQSPSNKVTEKGKDVELRCDPISGHTALYWYRQSLGQGLEFLIYFQGNSAPDKSGLPSDRFSAERTGGSVSTLTIQRTQQEDSAVYLCASSVEGEGGPRDTQYFGPGTRLTVL.

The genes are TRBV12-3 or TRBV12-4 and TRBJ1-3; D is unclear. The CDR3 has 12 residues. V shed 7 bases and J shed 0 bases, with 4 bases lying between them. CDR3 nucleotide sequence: TGTGCCAGCACAATCTCTGGAAACACCATATATTTT. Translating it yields CASTISGNTIYF.

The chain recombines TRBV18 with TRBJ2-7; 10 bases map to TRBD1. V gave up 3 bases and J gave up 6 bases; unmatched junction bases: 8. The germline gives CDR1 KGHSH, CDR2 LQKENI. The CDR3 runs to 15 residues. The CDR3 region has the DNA TGTGCCAGCTCACCCTCGGGGACAGGGGTCGGCGAGCAGTACTTC. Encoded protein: CASSPSGTGVGEQYF. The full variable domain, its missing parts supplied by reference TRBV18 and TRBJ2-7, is NAGVMQNPRHLVRRRGQEARLRCSPMKGHSHVYWYRQLPEEGLKFMVYLQKENIIDESGMPKERFSAEFPKEGPSILRIQQVVRGDSAAYFCASSPSGTGVGEQYFGPGTRLTVT.

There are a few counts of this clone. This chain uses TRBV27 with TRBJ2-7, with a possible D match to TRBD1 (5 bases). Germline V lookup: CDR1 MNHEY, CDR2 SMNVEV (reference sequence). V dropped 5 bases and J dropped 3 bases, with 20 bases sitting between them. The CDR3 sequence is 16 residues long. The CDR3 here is CASSPKQASRRYEQYF. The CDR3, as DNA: TGTGCCAGCAGTCCCAAACAGGCCTCCAGGCGCTACGAGCAGTACTTC.

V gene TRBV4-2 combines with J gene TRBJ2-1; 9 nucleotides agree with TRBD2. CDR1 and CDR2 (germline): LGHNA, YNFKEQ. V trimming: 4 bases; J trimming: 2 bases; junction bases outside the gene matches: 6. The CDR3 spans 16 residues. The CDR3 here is CASSRERLAAYNEQFF. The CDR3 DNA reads TGTGCCAGCAGCCGGGAGAGACTAGCGGCCTACAATGAGCAGTTCTTC.

CDR3 in DNA: TGTGCCAGTAGTATAGGGGGCAGAACCGGGGAGCTGTTTTTT. Its translation is CASSIGGRTGELFF. This rearrangement joins TRBV19 to TRBJ2-2; D is possibly TRBD1 (5 bases). Per germline, CDR1 LNHDA and CDR2 SQIVND (reference sequence). Trimming stripped 1 base from V and 5 bases from J, with 8 bases between. This CDR3 contains 14 residues.

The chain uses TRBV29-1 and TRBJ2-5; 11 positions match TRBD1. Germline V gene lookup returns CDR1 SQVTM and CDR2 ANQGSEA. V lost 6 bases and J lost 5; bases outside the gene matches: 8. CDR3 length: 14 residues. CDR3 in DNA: TGCAGCGTCCTCACCGGGACAGGGGGGGAGACCCAGTACTTC. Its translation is CSVLTGTGGETQYF. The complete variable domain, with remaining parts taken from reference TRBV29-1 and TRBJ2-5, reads SAVISQKPSRDICQRGTSLTIQCQVDSQVTMMFWYRQQPGQSLTLIATANQGSEATYESGFVIDKFPISRPNLTFSTLTVSNMSPEDSSIYLCSVLTGTGGETQYFGPGTRLLVL.

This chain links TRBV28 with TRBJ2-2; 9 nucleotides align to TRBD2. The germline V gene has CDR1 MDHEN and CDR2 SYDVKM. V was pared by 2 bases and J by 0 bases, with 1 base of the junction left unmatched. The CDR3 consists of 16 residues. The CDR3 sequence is CASSLLAGSNTGELFF. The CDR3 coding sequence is TGTGCCAGCAGTTTACTAGCGGGATCGAACACCGGGGAGCTGTTTTTT.

The CDR3 sequence: CASSITESSTDTQYF. For the CDR3, the DNA is TGTGCCAGCAGCATTACCGAGTCTAGCACAGATACGCAGTATTTT. The chain uses TRBV9 and TRBJ2-3; no firm D call. Germline CDR1 and CDR2: SGDLS and YYNGEE. This CDR3 contains 15 residues. Trimming took off 4 bases at V and 0 bases at J, with 12 bases between the two ends.

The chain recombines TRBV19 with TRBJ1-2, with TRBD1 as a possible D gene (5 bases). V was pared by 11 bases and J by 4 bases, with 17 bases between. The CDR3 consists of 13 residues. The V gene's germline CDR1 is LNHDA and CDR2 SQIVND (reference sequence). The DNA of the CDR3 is TGTGCCTCCCAGCGGGGGTATGGCTATGGCTACACCTTC. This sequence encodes CASQRGYGYGYTF.

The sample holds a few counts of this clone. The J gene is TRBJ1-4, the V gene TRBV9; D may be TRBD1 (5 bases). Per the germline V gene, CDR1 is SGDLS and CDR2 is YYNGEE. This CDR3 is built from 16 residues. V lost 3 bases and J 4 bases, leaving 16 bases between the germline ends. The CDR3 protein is CASSEEGGANNEKLFF. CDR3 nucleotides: TGTGCCAGCAGCGAGGAGGGAGGGGCGAATAATGAAAAACTGTTTTTT.

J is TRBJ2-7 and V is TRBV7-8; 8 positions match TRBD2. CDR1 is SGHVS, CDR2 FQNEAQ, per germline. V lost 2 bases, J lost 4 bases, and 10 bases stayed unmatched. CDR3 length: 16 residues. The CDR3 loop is CASSLRREGRLYEQYF. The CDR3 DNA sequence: TGTGCCAGCAGCTTACGTCGGGAGGGGAGACTTTACGAGCAGTACTTC.

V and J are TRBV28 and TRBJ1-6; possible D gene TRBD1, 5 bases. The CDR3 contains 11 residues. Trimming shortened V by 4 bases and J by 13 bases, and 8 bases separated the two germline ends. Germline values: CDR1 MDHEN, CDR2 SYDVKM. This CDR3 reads CASSWGDPLHF. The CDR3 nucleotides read TGTGCCAGCAGTTGGGGGGATCCCCTCCACTTT.

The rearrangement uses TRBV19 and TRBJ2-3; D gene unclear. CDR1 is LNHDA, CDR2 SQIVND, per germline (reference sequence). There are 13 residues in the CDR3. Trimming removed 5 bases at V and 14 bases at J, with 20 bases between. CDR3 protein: CASSAPDLPPRYF. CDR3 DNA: TGTGCCAGTAGTGCCCCTGACTTGCCCCCCCGGTATTTT.

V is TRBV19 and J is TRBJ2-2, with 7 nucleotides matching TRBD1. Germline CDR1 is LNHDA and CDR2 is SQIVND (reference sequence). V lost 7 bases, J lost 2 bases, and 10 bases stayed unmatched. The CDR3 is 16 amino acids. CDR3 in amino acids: CASTLPGTVNTGELFF. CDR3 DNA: TGTGCCAGTACCCTCCCCGGGACAGTTAACACCGGGGAGCTGTTTTTT. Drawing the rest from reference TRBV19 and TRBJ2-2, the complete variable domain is DGGITQSPKYLFRKEGQNVTLSCEQNLNHDAMYWYRQDPGQGLRLIYYSQIVNDFQKGDIAEGYSVSREKKESFPLTVTSAQKNPTAFYLCASTLPGTVNTGELFFGEGSRLTVL.

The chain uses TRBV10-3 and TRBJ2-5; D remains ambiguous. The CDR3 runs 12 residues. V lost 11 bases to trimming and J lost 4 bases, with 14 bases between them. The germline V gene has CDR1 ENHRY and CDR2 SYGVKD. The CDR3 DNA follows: TGTGCCTCTACGGGTATGGGAGAGACCCAGTACTTC. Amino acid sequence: CASTGMGETQYF.

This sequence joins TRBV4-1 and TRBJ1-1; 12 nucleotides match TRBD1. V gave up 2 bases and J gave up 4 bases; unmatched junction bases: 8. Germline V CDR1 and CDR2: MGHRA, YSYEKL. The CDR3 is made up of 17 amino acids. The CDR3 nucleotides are TGCGCCAGCAGCCAATTGACCCGGGACAGGGGGCCCACTGAAGCTTTCTTT. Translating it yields CASSQLTRDRGPTEAFF.

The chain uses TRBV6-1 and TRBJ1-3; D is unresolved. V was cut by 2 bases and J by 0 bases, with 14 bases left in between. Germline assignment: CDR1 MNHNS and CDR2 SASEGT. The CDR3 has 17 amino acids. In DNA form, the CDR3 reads TGTGCCAGCAGTGAAACTATGTTCCTGGGCTCTGGAAACACCATATATTTT. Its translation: CASSETMFLGSGNTIYF.

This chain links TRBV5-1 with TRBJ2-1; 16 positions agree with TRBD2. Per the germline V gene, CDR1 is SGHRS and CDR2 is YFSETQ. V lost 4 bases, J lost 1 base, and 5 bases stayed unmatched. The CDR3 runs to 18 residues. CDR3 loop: CASSRGLAGGRSYNEQFF. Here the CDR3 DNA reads TGCGCCAGCAGCAGGGGACTAGCGGGAGGGCGTTCCTACAATGAGCAGTTCTTC.

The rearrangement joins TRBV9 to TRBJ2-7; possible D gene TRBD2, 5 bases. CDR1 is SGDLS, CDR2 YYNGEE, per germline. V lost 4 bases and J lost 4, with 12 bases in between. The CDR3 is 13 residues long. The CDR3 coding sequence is TGTGCCAGCAGCACCCAACTAGGATACGAGCAGTACTTC. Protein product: CASSTQLGYEQYF. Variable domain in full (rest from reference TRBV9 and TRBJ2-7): DSGVTQTPKHLITATGQRVTLRCSPRSGDLSVYWYQQSLDQGLQFLIQYYNGEERAKGNILERFSAQQFPDLHSELNLSSLELGDSALYFCASSTQLGYEQYFGPGTRLTVT.

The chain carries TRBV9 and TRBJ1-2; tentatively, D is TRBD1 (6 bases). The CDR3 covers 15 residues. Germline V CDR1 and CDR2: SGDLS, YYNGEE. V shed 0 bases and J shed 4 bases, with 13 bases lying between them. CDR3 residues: CASSVGTGSFYGYTF. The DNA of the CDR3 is TGTGCCAGCAGCGTAGGAACAGGGAGTTTCTATGGCTACACCTTC.

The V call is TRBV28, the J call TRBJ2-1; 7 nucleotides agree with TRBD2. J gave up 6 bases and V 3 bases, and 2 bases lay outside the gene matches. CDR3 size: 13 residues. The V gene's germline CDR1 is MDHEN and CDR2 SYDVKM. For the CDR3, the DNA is TGTGCCAGCAGTTTCGGCGGGAGCAATGAGCAGTTCTTC. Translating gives CASSFGGSNEQFF. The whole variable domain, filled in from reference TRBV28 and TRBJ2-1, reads DVKVTQSSRYLVKRTGEKVFLECVQDMDHENMFWYRQDPGLGLRLIYFSYDVKMKEKGDIPEGYSVSREKKERFSLILESASTNQTSMYLCASSFGGSNEQFFGPGTRLTVL.

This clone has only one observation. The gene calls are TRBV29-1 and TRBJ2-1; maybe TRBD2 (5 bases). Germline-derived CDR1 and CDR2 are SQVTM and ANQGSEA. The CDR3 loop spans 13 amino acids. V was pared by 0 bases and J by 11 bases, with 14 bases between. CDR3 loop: CSVEDLQAAQQFF. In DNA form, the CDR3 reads TGCAGCGTTGAAGATCTTCAAGCGGCGCAGCAGTTCTTC.

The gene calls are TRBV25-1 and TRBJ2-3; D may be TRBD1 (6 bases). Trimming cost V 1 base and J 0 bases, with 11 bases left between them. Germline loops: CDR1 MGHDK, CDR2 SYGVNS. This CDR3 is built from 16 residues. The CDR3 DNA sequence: TGTGCCAGCAGTGAATCTCCGGGACACAGCACAGATACGCAGTATTTT. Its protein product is CASSESPGHSTDTQYF. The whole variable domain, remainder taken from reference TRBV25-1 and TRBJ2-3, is EADIYQTPRYLVIGTGKKITLECSQTMGHDKMYWYQQDPGMELHLIHYSYGVNSTEKGDLSSESTVSRIRTEHFPLTLESARPSHTSQYLCASSESPGHSTDTQYFGPGTRLTVL.

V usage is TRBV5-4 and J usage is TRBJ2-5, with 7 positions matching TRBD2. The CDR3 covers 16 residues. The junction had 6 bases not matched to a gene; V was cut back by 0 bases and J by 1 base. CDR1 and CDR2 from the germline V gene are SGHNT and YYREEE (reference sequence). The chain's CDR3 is CASSLALAETQETQYF. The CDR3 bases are TGTGCCAGCAGCTTGGCGCTAGCGGAAACCCAAGAGACCCAGTACTTC.